Included here is one T cell receptor (beta chain) sequence, with context. V was clipped by 5 bases and J by 10 bases, with 9 bases between them. There are 12 residues in the CDR3. The germline V gene encodes CDR1 SGHTA and CDR2 FQGNSA. TCRdb reprocessed the 5' RACE reads with MiXCR, giving one entry per CDR3 protein. The sample has tens of thousands of distinct CDR3 sequences; less than 15% are singletons. The data are from a study of T-cell memory formation after mild COVID-19. The source of this sequence is a young man who had mild COVID-19 (a few samples of this study predate the infection). Cell type and time point are not known. This chain uses TRBV7-2 with TRBJ1-6, with D uncertain. Sample: PBMCs or a T cell subset sorted from them (not recorded which). The CDR3 DNA is TGTGCCAGCAGCCACGAGTGGTCACCCCTCCACTTT. Protein product: CASSHEWSPLHF. The full variable domain, with the rest looked up from reference TRBV7-2 and TRBJ1-6, is GAGVSQSPSNKVTEKGKDVELRCDPISGHTALYWYRQSLGQGLEFLIYFQGNSAPDKSGLPSDRFSAERTGGSVSTLTIQRTQQEDSAVYLCASSHEWSPLHFGNGTRLTVT.